The next 24 T cell receptor beta chains were all read from a single sample in a study of PD-L1 blockade in urothelial cancer. The method was immunoSEQ multiplex PCR; TCRdb's version includes in-frame clones alone and lacks a portion of them. This repertoire shows roughly 60,000 clones, about four fifths found once; its top ten account for around 4.5%. The sequencing here drew on PBMCs, taken around atezolizumab (anti-PD-L1) treatment. These receptors came from a man aged 65-85 years with urothelial cancer.

The rearrangement links TRBV21-1 to TRBJ2-1; the table's D call, TRBD1, was not checked against the DNA. TRBV21-1 is annotated as a pseudogene. The CDR3 consists of 17 residues. This CDR3 is CASSKAGQRTGDNEQFF. The DNA of the CDR3 is TGTGCCAGCAGCAAAGCAGGTCAAAGGACAGGAGACAATGAGCAGTTCTTC.

This chain joins TRBV7-9 and TRBJ2-5, with TRBD2 as a possible D gene (7 bases). Deletions cut 3 bases from V and 9 bases from J, with 14 bases between. This CDR3 contains 13 residues. Germline CDR1 SEHNR, CDR2 FQNEAQ (reference sequence). CDR3 sequence: CASSFTGGEAQYF. CDR3 DNA: TGTGCCAGCAGCTTCACGGGGGGCGAGGCCCAGTACTTC.

A single count supports this clone. The V and J genes are TRBV30 and TRBJ2-1, with 11 bases aligning to TRBD2. Trimming took 0 bases from V and 8 from J; bases not matched to a gene: 3. CDR3 length equals 14 residues. The germline V gene encodes CDR1 GTSNPN and CDR2 SVGIG (reference sequence). Written as DNA, the CDR3 is TGTGCCTGGAGTGTACCGGGACTAGCGGATGAGCAGTTCTTC. Translating it yields CAWSVPGLADEQFF. The entire variable domain, with the rest obtained from reference TRBV30 and TRBJ2-1, is as follows: SQTIHQWPATLVQPVGSPLSLECTVEGTSNPNLYWYRQAAGRGLQLLFYSVGIGQISSEVPQNLSASRPQDRQFILSSKKLLLSDSGFYLCAWSVPGLADEQFFGPGTRLTVL.

This chain joins TRBV27 and TRBJ2-7, with TRBD2 matching over 10 bases. V lost 6 bases, J lost 5 bases, and 7 bases stayed unmatched. CDR1 and CDR2 (germline): MNHEY, SMNVEV (reference sequence). This CDR3 region has 14 residues. The CDR3 loop is CASRRIAGGDEQYF. As DNA, the CDR3 is TGTGCCAGCAGACGCATAGCGGGAGGTGACGAGCAGTACTTC.

This chain connects TRBV12-5 to TRBJ1-5, with TRBD1 matching over 8 bases. The CDR3 has 16 amino acids. The V gene's germline CDR1 is LGHNT and CDR2 FRNRAP. J gave up 6 bases and V 4 bases, and 11 bases lay outside the gene matches. CDR3 amino acids: CASGWTGQGRTQPQHF. The CDR3 coding sequence is TGTGCTAGTGGTTGGACCGGACAGGGACGGACTCAGCCCCAGCATTTT. Combining the CDR3 with reference TRBV12-5 and TRBJ1-5 gives the whole variable domain DARVTQTPRHKVTEMGQEVTMRCQPILGHNTVFWYRQTMMQGLELLAYFRNRAPLDDSGMPKDRFSAEMPDATLATLKIQPSEPRDSAVYFCASGWTGQGRTQPQHFGDGTRLSIL.

CDR3 coding DNA: TGTGCCAGCAGCGTAGGGGGACAGCCTCGCGAGCAGTACTTC. It is translated as CASSVGGQPREQYF. The chain employs TRBV9 and TRBJ2-7; 7 bases are shared with TRBD1. CDR1 and CDR2 (germline): SGDLS, YYNGEE. This CDR3 has 14 residues. Germline trimming cut 0 bases from V and 6 bases from J; bases unmatched to any gene: 6. The full variable domain, its missing parts supplied by reference TRBV9 and TRBJ2-7, is DSGVTQTPKHLITATGQRVTLRCSPRSGDLSVYWYQQSLDQGLQFLIQYYNGEERAKGNILERFSAQQFPDLHSELNLSSLELGDSALYFCASSVGGQPREQYFGPGTRLTVT.

The V gene is TRBV2, the J gene TRBJ2-1; unclear D gene. V was clipped by 2 bases and J by 3 bases, with 23 bases between them. Germline V gene sequence: CDR1 SNHLY, CDR2 FYNNEI. CDR3 size: 19 residues. CDR3 sequence reads: CASSELIKSLPEDYNEQFF. The CDR3 DNA is TGTGCCAGCAGTGAATTGATAAAGAGTCTTCCCGAAGACTACAATGAGCAGTTCTTC.

The chain recombines TRBV11-2 with TRBJ2-7, with a possible D match to TRBD2 (5 bases). CDR3 length: 14 residues. V was clipped by 5 bases and J by 6 bases, with 17 bases between them. CDR1 and CDR2 from the germline V gene are SGHAT and FQNNGV. The CDR3 sequence: CASSPGNRGTEQYF. DNA for the CDR3: TGTGCCAGCAGCCCGGGAAACCGGGGAACCGAGCAGTACTTC.

This clone was detected once. The chain carries TRBV4-1 and TRBJ2-5; 9 bases map to TRBD1. This CDR3 is built from 18 residues. Germline CDR1 is MGHRA and CDR2 is YSYEKL. With V trimmed by 0 bases and J by 7 bases, 15 bases remained unmatched. The CDR3 loop reads CASSQDPQGTGLIGTQYF. CDR3 bases: TGCGCCAGCAGCCAAGATCCACAGGGGACAGGGTTGATCGGGACCCAGTACTTC.

The chain has TRBV6-1 and TRBJ2-5, with 8 positions matching TRBD2. Trimming cost V 3 bases and J 5 bases; bases outside gene matches: 17. Germline loops: CDR1 MNHNS, CDR2 SASEGT. This CDR3 contains 18 residues. This CDR3 is CASSDAWPPAGVGETQYF. The DNA for the CDR3 is TGTGCCAGCAGTGATGCGTGGCCCCCAGCGGGAGTCGGGGAGACCCAGTACTTC.

J is TRBJ1-4 and V is TRBV28, with 8 bases matching TRBD1. CDR3 size: 14 residues. V gave up 2 bases and J gave up 8 bases; unmatched junction bases: 4. Germline V gene data show CDR1 as MDHEN and CDR2 as SYDVKM. CDR3 sequence (DNA): TGTGCCAGCAGTTTACCAGGGGGCGAAGAAAAACTGTTTTTT. Protein product: CASSLPGGEEKLFF.

CDR3 coding DNA: TGTGCCAGCAGCGTAGGCCCGAGCGGGAGCTCCTACGAGCAGTACTTC. This gives the protein CASSVGPSGSSYEQYF. V is TRBV9 and J is TRBJ2-7; 8 bases are a match to TRBD2. The CDR3 runs to 16 residues. The germline V gene has CDR1 SGDLS and CDR2 YYNGEE. V shed 0 bases and J 0 bases; nucleotides not matched to a gene: 5.

This rearrangement joins TRBV5-1 to TRBJ2-1; D possibly corresponds to TRBD2 (6 bases). This CDR3 has 14 residues. Germline V gene data show CDR1 as SGHRS and CDR2 as YFSETQ. V gave up 2 bases and J gave up 4 bases, with 10 bases separating them. The CDR3 DNA reads TGCGCCAGCAGCTTAGCAGGGACTTACAATGAGCAGTTCTTC. It is translated as CASSLAGTYNEQFF.

The genes are TRBV5-1 and TRBJ1-2; 7 nucleotides match TRBD1. Germline trimming cut 1 base from V and 7 bases from J; bases unmatched to any gene: 13. The CDR3 sequence is 16 residues long. Germline CDR1 and CDR2: SGHRS and YFSETQ. The CDR3 loop reads CASSLSNEQGQGGYTF. The DNA of the CDR3 is TGCGCCAGCAGCTTGTCGAACGAACAGGGGCAGGGTGGCTACACCTTC.

This CDR3 is CASSRTGGGGGEQYF. In DNA form, the CDR3 reads TGTGCCAGCAGTCGGACGGGAGGTGGTGGTGGCGAGCAGTACTTC. The V gene is TRBV27, the J gene TRBJ2-7, with 7 positions matching TRBD2. The germline V gene has CDR1 MNHEY and CDR2 SMNVEV (reference sequence). There are 15 residues in the CDR3. J gave up 6 bases and V 5 bases, and 13 bases lay outside the gene matches.

J is TRBJ1-4 and V is TRBV29-1; TRBD1 aligns across 10 bases. Germline CDR1 SQVTM, CDR2 ANQGSEA. V shed 7 bases and J 6 bases; nucleotides not matched to a gene: 5. The CDR3 has 13 amino acids. The CDR3: CSARTGGDEKLFF. The CDR3, as DNA: TGCAGCGCGAGGACAGGGGGTGATGAAAAACTGTTTTTT. The variable domain in full, completed from reference TRBV29-1 and TRBJ1-4, reads SAVISQKPSRDICQRGTSLTIQCQVDSQVTMMFWYRQQPGQSLTLIATANQGSEATYESGFVIDKFPISRPNLTFSTLTVSNMSPEDSSIYLCSARTGGDEKLFFGSGTQLSVL.

In this sample, this clone turned up a few times. This chain's CDR3 is CSVPQGQTQYF. For the CDR3, the DNA is TGCAGCGTTCCACAGGGACAGACCCAGTACTTC. This chain links TRBV29-1 with TRBJ2-5, with D maybe TRBD1 (6 bases). CDR1 SQVTM and CDR2 ANQGSEA come from the germline V gene. The germline V and J ends were trimmed by 5 bases and 6 bases, with 10 bases remaining between them. There are 11 residues in the CDR3.

This clone was seen a single time. The V and J genes are TRBV2 and TRBJ2-5; weak D call: TRBD1 (6 bases). Germline assignment: CDR1 SNHLY and CDR2 FYNNEI. V was cut by 6 bases and J by 4 bases, with 24 bases left in between. This CDR3 has 17 residues. This CDR3 is CASRQSRGITRVETQYF. The DNA for the CDR3 is TGTGCCAGCAGGCAATCCAGGGGCATCACCAGGGTAGAGACCCAGTACTTC.

The genes are TRBV10-1 and TRBJ2-1; 10 bases are a match to TRBD2. V lost 2 bases to trimming and J lost 9 bases; unmatched junction nucleotides: 7. CDR3 length: 15 residues. Looked up from germline, CDR1 is WNHNN and CDR2 is SYGVQD (reference sequence). CDR3 bases: TGCGCCAGCAGTGAGGCGCTAGCGGGAGCGGCTGAGCAGTTCTTC. It is translated as CASSEALAGAAEQFF.

The V and J genes are TRBV5-1 and TRBJ2-1, with D perhaps matching TRBD1 (6 bases). The V and J ends lost 4 bases and 5 bases respectively, with 16 bases between them. There are 15 residues in the CDR3. The germline gives CDR1 SGHRS, CDR2 YFSETQ. The CDR3 loop reads CASSPYRDTDNEQFF. In DNA, the CDR3 is TGCGCCAGCAGCCCATACCGGGACACCGACAATGAGCAGTTCTTC.

This clone was seen once. The CDR3 nucleotides are TGTGCCAGCAGTCAACAGGTGGTGAACACTGAAGCTTTCTTT. It translates to CASSQQVVNTEAFF. J is TRBJ1-1 and V is TRBV2, with D possibly matching TRBD1 (5 bases). The CDR3 contains 14 residues. The V end lost 5 bases, the J end lost 0 bases, and 10 bases lay between the germline ends. Germline CDR1 and CDR2: SNHLY and FYNNEI.

This clone showed up just once. The chain recombines TRBV19 with TRBJ2-5, with 10 bases identical to TRBD2. V lost 4 bases and J lost 5; bases outside the gene matches: 16. The CDR3 length is 18 residues. Germline V CDR1 and CDR2: LNHDA, SQIVND (reference sequence). The DNA of the CDR3 is TGTGCCAGTAGTAGGGTGGTCTCAGCGGGAGGGCTCCAGGAGACCCAGTACTTC. Translation gives CASSRVVSAGGLQETQYF.

The chain joins TRBV6-5 to TRBJ2-7; 8 nucleotides agree with TRBD1. After removal of 2 bases from V and 3 bases from J, the junction contained 3 bases not matched to a gene. The CDR3 length is 14 residues. Germline loops: CDR1 MNHEY, CDR2 SVGAGI. The DNA for the CDR3 is TGTGCCAGCAGTTACCTTGGACAGGGCTACGAGCAGTACTTC. Amino acids: CASSYLGQGYEQYF.

The chain links TRBV10-2 to TRBJ2-7; the match to TRBD1 covers 7 bases. Germline CDR1 and CDR2: WSHSY and SAAADI. The CDR3 extends over 14 amino acids. J lost 0 bases, V lost 5 bases, and 4 bases had no gene match. The CDR3 DNA is TGCGCCAGCAGTCCGACAGGGAGCTCCTACGAGCAGTACTTC. Translated: CASSPTGSSYEQYF.